One sample yielded the 29 T cell receptor beta chains listed below, sequenced in a study of cytomegalovirus exposure and HLA in healthy donors. The PCR made use of 60 Vbeta and 13 Jbeta primers. Assay: immunoSEQ multiplex PCR; the TCRdb copy retains only in-frame clones and omits some. The sample carries under 200,000 clones, around 75% recorded once. Sequencing input: PBMCs. These receptors all come from a woman between 25 and 40 years old in good health and CMV-seropositive.

The CDR3 region is CASRVDRVRQPQHF. For the CDR3, the DNA is TGTGCCAGTAGGGTGGACAGGGTGAGACAGCCCCAGCATTTT. This chain joins TRBV19 and TRBJ1-5; 8 bases are shared with TRBD1. With 6 bases clipped from V and 7 bases from J, the junction kept 8 bases outside the gene matches. CDR3 size: 14 residues. The germline V gene has CDR1 LNHDA and CDR2 SQIVND (reference sequence).

The chain couples TRBV18 to TRBJ2-7; 7 nucleotides match TRBD1. The CDR3 consists of 14 residues. CDR1 and CDR2 (germline): KGHSH, LQKENI. V shed 3 bases and J 3 bases; nucleotides not matched to a gene: 5. CDR3 nucleotide sequence: TGTGCCAGCTCACCCAGCACAGGGGTCTACGAGCAGTACTTC. This gives the protein CASSPSTGVYEQYF. The full variable domain, in which reference TRBV18 and TRBJ2-7 provide the parts outside the CDR3, is NAGVMQNPRHLVRRRGQEARLRCSPMKGHSHVYWYRQLPEEGLKFMVYLQKENIIDESGMPKERFSAEFPKEGPSILRIQQVVRGDSAAYFCASSPSTGVYEQYFGPGTRLTVT.

The CDR3 coding sequence is TGTGCCAGCAGTGATTACGGCGAGCAGTACTTC. Translating it yields CASSDYGEQYF. The genes are TRBV25-1 and TRBJ2-7; D remains unclear. CDR3 length: 11 amino acids. V was pared by 3 bases and J by 6 bases, with 6 bases between. Germline CDR1 MGHDK, CDR2 SYGVNS.

The V call is TRBV2, the J call TRBJ1-5, with D tentatively TRBD1 (6 bases). CDR3 length equals 15 residues. Per germline, CDR1 SNHLY and CDR2 FYNNEI. Between the trimmed V and J ends, which lost 2 bases and 9 bases, there was a span of 17 bases. CDR3 sequence reads: CASSESQGTIRPQHF. Written as DNA, the CDR3 is TGTGCCAGCAGTGAAAGCCAAGGGACAATTCGGCCCCAGCATTTT.

This clone was recorded once. The chain joins TRBV2 to TRBJ2-7, with 7 bases fitting TRBD2. This CDR3 has 13 amino acids. The V gene end was trimmed by 4 bases and the J gene end by 6 bases; junction bases not matched to a gene: 6. Germline CDR1 and CDR2: SNHLY and FYNNEI. The CDR3 loop reads CASSVGTIAEQYF. Here the CDR3 DNA reads TGTGCCAGCAGTGTGGGGACTATCGCCGAGCAGTACTTC.

V and J are TRBV11-2 and TRBJ2-7; 9 bases line up with TRBD1. CDR3 size: 18 residues. V shed 6 bases, J shed 2 bases, and the junction held 17 bases outside the gene matches. CDR1 is SGHAT and CDR2 is FQNNGV in the germline V gene. The CDR3: CASSRSLGGQGLTYEQYF. CDR3 DNA: TGTGCCAGCAGTCGATCGTTGGGGGGACAGGGTTTGACCTACGAGCAGTACTTC.

This sequence joins TRBV7-6 and TRBJ1-3; D might be TRBD1 (5 bases). V lost 2 bases, J lost 1 base, and 12 bases lay in between. The germline gives CDR1 SGHVS, CDR2 FNYEAQ. The CDR3 spans 16 residues. CDR3 loop: CASSLRQSLSGNTIYF. CDR3 DNA: TGTGCCAGCAGCTTAAGACAGTCCCTATCTGGAAACACCATATATTTT. The variable domain in full, completed from reference TRBV7-6 and TRBJ1-3, reads GAGVSQSPRYKVTKRGQDVALRCDPISGHVSLYWYRQALGQGPEFLTYFNYEAQQDKSGLPNDRFSAERPEGSISTLTIQRTEQRDSAMYRCASSLRQSLSGNTIYFGEGSWLTVV.

This clone came up a few times. The chain carries TRBV5-1 and TRBJ2-1, with D maybe TRBD2 (5 bases). Trimming took 5 bases from V and 0 from J, leaving 9 bases between them. Germline CDR1 is SGHRS and CDR2 is YFSETQ. CDR3 size: 14 residues. This CDR3 is CASRRVSSYNEQFF. The DNA of the CDR3 is TGCGCCAGCAGGAGGGTCAGCTCCTACAATGAGCAGTTCTTC.

The CDR3 loop is CASSPQVVQGGAFF. The CDR3, as DNA: TGTGCCAGCAGCCCACAGGTCGTACAGGGTGGAGCTTTCTTT. The chain uses TRBV28 and TRBJ1-1; D may be TRBD1 (6 bases). Germline V gene sequence: CDR1 MDHEN, CDR2 SYDVKM. The length of the CDR3 is 14 residues. V gave up 6 bases and J gave up 10 bases, with 21 bases separating them.

This chain connects TRBV9 to TRBJ2-7; weak D call: TRBD1 (6 bases). The CDR3 has 14 residues. Trimming removed 0 bases at V and 3 bases at J, with 10 bases between. Germline loops: CDR1 SGDLS, CDR2 YYNGEE. This CDR3 reads CASSVAGQSYEQYF. CDR3 in DNA: TGTGCCAGCAGCGTAGCTGGACAGAGCTACGAGCAGTACTTC.

The chain carries TRBV5-1 and TRBJ2-1; 12 bases are shared with TRBD2. V lost 0 bases and J lost 12; bases outside the gene matches: 1. The CDR3 has 13 amino acids. The germline gives CDR1 SGHRS, CDR2 YFSETQ. CDR3 sequence: CASSLALAGGQFF. The CDR3 DNA sequence: TGCGCCAGCAGCTTGGCACTAGCGGGAGGGCAGTTCTTC.

This chain connects TRBV18 to TRBJ2-5; perhaps TRBD1 as D (5 bases). The CDR3 is made up of 17 amino acids. The germline V gene has CDR1 KGHSH and CDR2 LQKENI. The V gene lost 0 bases and the J gene lost 0 bases, with 14 bases spanning the gap. CDR3 residues: CASSPPHLATDQETQYF. The CDR3 DNA reads as TGTGCCAGCTCACCACCCCACCTCGCGACAGACCAAGAGACCCAGTACTTC. The full variable domain, in which reference TRBV18 and TRBJ2-5 provide the parts outside the CDR3, is NAGVMQNPRHLVRRRGQEARLRCSPMKGHSHVYWYRQLPEEGLKFMVYLQKENIIDESGMPKERFSAEFPKEGPSILRIQQVVRGDSAAYFCASSPPHLATDQETQYFGPGTRLLVL.

The V and J genes are TRBV5-1 and TRBJ2-1, with 10 bases matching TRBD2. The germline CDR1 and CDR2 sequences are SGHRS and YFSETQ. The CDR3 is made up of 15 amino acids. Germline trimming cut 2 bases from V and 2 bases from J; bases unmatched to any gene: 1. CDR3: CASSLAGGAYNEQFF. The CDR3 DNA reads TGCGCCAGCAGCTTAGCGGGAGGGGCCTACAATGAGCAGTTCTTC. The full variable domain, in which reference TRBV5-1 and TRBJ2-1 provide the parts outside the CDR3, is KAGVTQTPRYLIKTRGQQVTLSCSPISGHRSVSWYQQTPGQGLQFLFEYFSETQRNKGNFPGRFSGRQFSNSRSEMNVSTLELGDSALYLCASSLAGGAYNEQFFGPGTRLTVL.

The chain carries TRBV5-6 and TRBJ2-1; TRBD2 is a possible D gene (6 bases). The V end was cut by 4 bases, the J end by 6 bases, with 14 bases between. The CDR3 length is 14 residues. CDR1 and CDR2 from the germline V gene are SGHDT and YYEEEE. Here the CDR3 reads CASSEWDWINEQFF. The CDR3 DNA follows: TGTGCCAGCAGCGAATGGGACTGGATCAATGAGCAGTTCTTC.

This clone has more than one count but fewer than ten. V gene TRBV6-1 combines with J gene TRBJ2-2; a weak D match, TRBD1 (6 bases). This CDR3 spans 15 amino acids. The germline V gene encodes CDR1 MNHNS and CDR2 SASEGT. The V gene lost 10 bases and the J gene lost 1 base, with 16 bases spanning the gap. Here the CDR3 DNA reads TGTGCCAACGGACAGTTGAGAGAGAACACCGGGGAGCTGTTTTTT. Protein sequence: CANGQLRENTGELFF.

This chain links TRBV7-9 with TRBJ1-2; D not certain. V lost 1 base and J 6 bases, leaving 24 bases between the germline ends. This CDR3 comprises 18 residues. Germline V gene lookup returns CDR1 SEHNR and CDR2 FQNEAQ (reference sequence). The CDR3 DNA reads TGTGCCAGCAGCTTAGGACCCTCCCCCGGGAAAGGATACCATGGCTACACCTTC. This sequence encodes CASSLGPSPGKGYHGYTF.

J is TRBJ2-7 and V is TRBV28; 8 nucleotides line up with TRBD1. Unmatched junction bases numbered 5, after V lost 3 bases and J lost 1 base. Germline-derived CDR1 and CDR2 are MDHEN and SYDVKM. CDR3 length: 15 amino acids. The CDR3, as DNA: TGTGCCAGCAGTTTGGCAGGGGGCTCATCCTACGAGCAGTACTTC. Protein: CASSLAGGSSYEQYF.

The chain carries TRBV4-3 and TRBJ1-2; D possibly corresponds to TRBD1 (6 bases). From germline, CDR1 is LGHNA and CDR2 YSLEER. The CDR3 extends over 16 amino acids. V gave up 2 bases and J gave up 4 bases, with 17 bases separating them. The CDR3 DNA sequence: TGCGCCAGCAGCCAAACAGGGACACCCAGAGCCTATGGCTACACCTTC. Translated: CASSQTGTPRAYGYTF.

The chain links TRBV7-2 to TRBJ1-6; D perhaps matches TRBD1 (5 bases). Trimming left V 5 bases short and J 3 bases short, with 8 bases between. CDR1 SGHTA and CDR2 FQGNSA come from the germline V gene. The CDR3 covers 14 residues. As DNA, the CDR3 is TGTGCCAGCAGCCCCGGGGGCTATAATTCACCCCTCCACTTT. Its protein is CASSPGGYNSPLHF.

V and J are TRBV6-6 and TRBJ1-1; 7 bases align to TRBD1. J gave up 1 base and V 6 bases, and 5 bases lay outside the gene matches. Germline V gene sequence: CDR1 MNHNY, CDR2 SVGAGI (reference sequence). This CDR3 comprises 14 residues. CDR3 residues: CASRQGSGNTEAFF. Written as DNA, the CDR3 is TGTGCCAGCAGACAGGGGTCCGGGAACACTGAAGCTTTCTTT.

The genes are TRBV4-2 and TRBJ2-5; D possibly corresponds to TRBD1 (5 bases). Trimming left V 1 base short and J 1 base short, with 10 bases between. The CDR3 runs 15 residues. The germline V gene encodes CDR1 LGHNA and CDR2 YNFKEQ. The CDR3 reads CASSQVQGGQETQYF. The CDR3 DNA reads TGTGCCAGCAGCCAAGTGCAGGGCGGCCAAGAGACCCAGTACTTC.

This sequence joins TRBV5-1 and TRBJ1-3; possibly TRBD1 for D (6 bases). The V and J ends lost 4 bases and 4 bases respectively, with 21 bases between them. Germline lookup yields CDR1 SGHRS and CDR2 YFSETQ. This CDR3 is 17 amino acids long. The CDR3 reads CASSPGTGPGAGNTIYF. The CDR3 nucleotides are TGCGCCAGCAGCCCCGGGACCGGGCCAGGGGCGGGAAACACCATATATTTT. Using reference TRBV5-1 and TRBJ1-3 for the parts outside the CDR3, the full variable domain is KAGVTQTPRYLIKTRGQQVTLSCSPISGHRSVSWYQQTPGQGLQFLFEYFSETQRNKGNFPGRFSGRQFSNSRSEMNVSTLELGDSALYLCASSPGTGPGAGNTIYFGEGSWLTVV.

The V and J genes are TRBV15 and TRBJ2-1, with D possibly matching TRBD1 (5 bases). The CDR3 extends over 13 amino acids. Germline V CDR1 and CDR2: LNHNV, YYDKDF (reference sequence). Trimming took 1 base from V and 15 from J, leaving 16 bases between them. CDR3 nucleotide sequence: TGTGCCACCAGCAGAGCCCCCAGGGAACCTCGGTTCTTC. It is translated as CATSRAPREPRFF.

The V gene is TRBV28, the J gene TRBJ2-6; TRBD1 aligns across 7 bases. The CDR3 covers 19 residues. Trimming took 4 bases from V and 1 from J; bases not matched to a gene: 13. Germline values: CDR1 MDHEN, CDR2 SYDVKM. CDR3 nucleotides: TGTGCCAGCAGTTCCGGACAGGCCCTAGGTCGGTCTGGGGCCAACGTCCTGACTTTC. It translates to CASSSGQALGRSGANVLTF.

This clone was counted a single time. V and J are TRBV2 and TRBJ1-1; D is perhaps TRBD1 (5 bases). The germline V and J ends were trimmed by 3 bases and 5 bases, with 19 bases remaining between them. Per germline, CDR1 SNHLY and CDR2 FYNNEI. This CDR3 has 16 residues. The CDR3 sequence is CASSESAWASGTEAFF. CDR3 nucleotides: TGTGCCAGCAGTGAGTCGGCGTGGGCCTCAGGGACTGAAGCTTTCTTT.

This clone was detected a few times. The chain combines TRBV28 with TRBJ2-7; D is unclear. Trimming left V 2 bases short and J 1 base short, with 12 bases between. This CDR3 is 15 amino acids long. CDR1 is MDHEN and CDR2 is SYDVKM in the germline V gene. As DNA, the CDR3 is TGTGCCAGCAGTTTAGGCTTCGCGGAATCCTACGAGCAGTACTTC. This translates into CASSLGFAESYEQYF.

This clone appeared a few times. The chain combines TRBV5-4 with TRBJ1-1; 9 bases align to TRBD1. V lost 3 bases, J lost 11 bases, and 8 bases stayed unmatched. The germline V gene encodes CDR1 SGHNT and CDR2 YYREEE (reference sequence). The CDR3 spans 13 residues. The CDR3 DNA sequence: TGTGCCAGCAGCTACGACAGGGGGGCGGACGCTTTCTTT. Residues: CASSYDRGADAFF.

This sequence joins TRBV19 and TRBJ1-6; TRBD1 might be the D (6 bases). The germline gives CDR1 LNHDA, CDR2 SQIVND (reference sequence). The CDR3 loop spans 16 amino acids. Trimming left V 5 bases short and J 8 bases short, with 19 bases between. In DNA, the CDR3 is TGTGCCAGTAGTTCAGCAGGGGACTACATACATTCACCCCTCCACTTT. It is translated as CASSSAGDYIHSPLHF.

The V call is TRBV13, the J call TRBJ1-2; 7 bases are a match to TRBD1. This CDR3 is 14 amino acids long. Germline CDR1 and CDR2: PRHDT and FYEKMQ (reference sequence). Trimming took 8 bases from V and 6 from J; bases not matched to a gene: 12. The CDR3 coding sequence is TGTGCCAGCTCTCAGGACAGGTTCCTTCATGGCTACACCTTC. Translated: CASSQDRFLHGYTF.